The text below deals with one T cell receptor beta chain. Its antigen is as yet unknown. The CDR3 contains 14 residues. The V end was cut by 0 bases, the J end by 0 bases, with 5 bases between. The germline V gene encodes CDR1 SGHTA and CDR2 FQGNSA. The data were taken from a study of CD8 T cell repertoires and HIV-1 epitope variants. Whole-study context: T cells were stimulated with Twenty-five Gag and Nef peptides separately. Cultures ran around ten days, with IL-2, IL-7 and IL-15 added on days 3 and 7.

Sequencing used immunoSEQ multiplex PCR; TCRdb keeps in-frame clones, though not all of them. The table includes approximately 5,500 clones, 60% to 70% detected once. The chain uses TRBV7-2 and TRBJ1-1; D remains ambiguous. This receptor was taken from a male donor with HIV. The specimen sequenced was cultured CD8+ T cells derived from PBMCs. The CDR3 region has the DNA TGTGCCAGCAGCTTAGCGATGGTGAACACTGAAGCTTTCTTT. It yields the protein CASSLAMVNTEAFF.